This passage covers 24 T cell receptor beta chains from one sample sequenced in a study of blood T cells in healthy people across ages. The second PCR ran about 6 to 12 cycles with a sample-barcoded 5' primer and J-beta primers. Each CDR3 protein is one row after TCRdb ran MiXCR on the 5' RACE reads. Of nearly 1 million distinct CDR3 sequences in the sample, approximately 50% are singletons; the top ten hold about 20%. Sequencing input: blood. The receptors were sampled from a woman in her sixties or seventies in good health.

This clonotype was counted a few times. The chain joins TRBV4-3 to TRBJ2-7; D is uncertain. Trimming stripped 0 bases from V and 2 bases from J, with 14 bases between. This CDR3 contains 16 residues. Germline V gene lookup returns CDR1 LGHNA and CDR2 YSLEER. This chain's CDR3 is CASSQDIRSRAYEQYF. The CDR3 DNA is TGCGCCAGCAGCCAAGATATCAGGAGTAGAGCCTACGAGCAGTACTTC.

Comment on this clonotype: The junction departs from germline at one end; a sequencing error may be responsible. The chain recombines TRBV3-1 with TRBJ2-3; 8 bases agree with TRBD2. The CDR3 has 14 residues. Germline V gene data show CDR1 as LGHDT and CDR2 as YNNKEL (reference sequence). The chain's CDR3 is CASSLAGRTDAQYF. CDR3 coding DNA: TGTGCCAGCAGTCTAGCGGGCCGCACAGATGCGCAGTATTTT.

V and J are TRBV6-5 and TRBJ2-1; 8 nucleotides agree with TRBD2. CDR1 is MNHEY and CDR2 is SVGAGI in the germline V gene. The CDR3 length is 15 residues. With V trimmed by 8 bases and J by 10 bases, 16 bases remained unmatched. The CDR3 nucleotides read TGTGCCAGCCGCCTAACTAGCGGACCCGCTCGAGAGCAGTTCTTC. This encodes CASRLTSGPAREQFF.

This clonotype was picked up a small number of times. This chain connects TRBV4-1 to TRBJ2-3; 14 nucleotides align to TRBD2. The CDR3 is made up of 19 amino acids. The J segment lost 0 bases and the V segment lost 0 bases, leaving 5 bases of the junction unmatched. Germline V lookup: CDR1 MGHRA, CDR2 YSYEKL. DNA of the CDR3: TGCGCCAGCAGCCAAGATTCTGGGACTAGCGGGAGAAGCACAGATACGCAGTATTTT. It is translated as CASSQDSGTSGRSTDTQYF.

The chain joins TRBV20-1 to TRBJ1-1; D is unclear. The CDR3 consists of 17 residues. V lost 0 bases to trimming and J lost 4 bases, with 21 bases between them. CDR1 is DFQATT and CDR2 is SNEGSKA in the germline V gene (reference sequence). This CDR3 reads CSARDGKAAKRVTEAFF. The CDR3 nucleotides read TGCAGTGCTAGAGATGGTAAGGCGGCAAAACGGGTCACTGAAGCTTTCTTT.

This sequence joins TRBV27 and TRBJ2-1, with 11 nucleotides matching TRBD2. Germline CDR1 and CDR2: MNHEY and SMNVEV (reference sequence). The CDR3 totals 13 residues. After removal of 5 bases from V and 8 bases from J, the junction contained 2 bases not matched to a gene. The DNA for the CDR3 is TGTGCCAGCAGTCGACTAGCGGGACATGAGCAGTTCTTC. Residues: CASSRLAGHEQFF.

A note on this clonotype: Compared with germline, one end of the junction differs, possibly owing to a read error. The CDR3 sequence: CASSPGQGAGANALTF. The CDR3 region has the DNA TGTGCCAGCTCACCCGGACAGGGTGCTGGGGCCAACGCCCTGACTTTC. The chain employs TRBV18 and TRBJ2-6; 8 bases map to TRBD1. The CDR3 runs to 16 residues. The germline V gene encodes CDR1 KGHSH and CDR2 LQKENI.

The chain links TRBV7-2 to TRBJ2-7, with a possible D match to TRBD2 (5 bases). V lost 1 base and J 6 bases, leaving 10 bases between the germline ends. Germline V lookup: CDR1 SGHTA, CDR2 FQGNSA. The CDR3 loop spans 13 amino acids. The CDR3 DNA follows: TGTGCCAGCAGCTTAGTCTATCGGGGCGAGCAGTACTTC. The encoded protein is CASSLVYRGEQYF.

This clonotype has just a few counts. This chain connects TRBV29-1 to TRBJ2-7; 7 bases are shared with TRBD2. This CDR3 region has 13 residues. V was pared by 2 bases and J by 6 bases, with 7 bases of the junction left unmatched. Per germline, CDR1 SQVTM and CDR2 ANQGSEA. The CDR3 DNA reads TGCAGCGTTGAACGGGGGGTTATCGGCGAGCAGTACTTC. This encodes CSVERGVIGEQYF.

This clonotype occurred a few times. The chain recombines TRBV7-9 with TRBJ2-4; the match to TRBD2 covers 9 bases. With 4 bases clipped from V and 6 bases from J, the junction kept 7 bases outside the gene matches. Germline lookup yields CDR1 SEHNR and CDR2 FQNEAQ (reference sequence). The CDR3 extends over 15 amino acids. This CDR3 reads CASSSISGSLNIQYF. The CDR3 nucleotides read TGTGCCAGCAGCTCCATTAGCGGGAGCTTAAACATTCAGTACTTC.

This clonotype has ten or more counts. The chain combines TRBV29-1 with TRBJ2-5; 8 bases line up with TRBD2. The V and J ends lost 3 bases and 4 bases, in that order; junction bases with no gene match: 16. This CDR3 is 17 amino acids long. Per germline, CDR1 SQVTM and CDR2 ANQGSEA. CDR3 DNA: TGCAGCGTTGACAGGGGATTGGGGACTAGTGTCCCAGAGACCCAGTACTTC. Amino acids: CSVDRGLGTSVPETQYF.

The rearrangement links TRBV14 to TRBJ2-5; 7 nucleotides align to TRBD1. The germline V gene encodes CDR1 SGHDN and CDR2 FVKESK. CDR3 length: 16 residues. After removal of 4 bases from V and 5 bases from J, the junction contained 13 bases not matched to a gene. The chain's CDR3 is CASSPKDRGLRETQYF. DNA of the CDR3: TGTGCCAGCAGCCCGAAGGATAGGGGGCTACGGGAGACCCAGTACTTC. The complete variable domain, with remaining parts taken from reference TRBV14 and TRBJ2-5, reads EAGVTQFPSHSVIEKGQTVTLRCDPISGHDNLYWYRRVMGKEIKFLLHFVKESKQDESGMPNNRFLAERTGGTYSTLKVQPAELEDSGVYFCASSPKDRGLRETQYFGPGTRLLVL.

The V gene is TRBV6-6, the J gene TRBJ2-7; 8 bases map to TRBD2. This CDR3 region has 15 residues. V lost 0 bases and J lost 5; bases outside the gene matches: 6. The germline V gene has CDR1 MNHNY and CDR2 SVGAGI (reference sequence). The CDR3 region has the DNA TGTGCCAGCAGTTACTCGAGCGGGAGTCCCCACGAGCAGTACTTC. Its protein is CASSYSSGSPHEQYF.

V and J are TRBV7-2 and TRBJ2-7, with D perhaps TRBD1 or TRBD2 (5 bases each). Germline CDR1 SGHTA, CDR2 FQGNSA. Trimming cost V 6 bases and J 3 bases, with 18 bases left between them. CDR3 length equals 15 residues. This chain's CDR3 is CASSSAGTSGYEQYF. The CDR3 DNA is TGTGCCAGCAGTTCGGCCGGGACCAGCGGCTACGAGCAGTACTTC.

The V call is TRBV7-8, the J call TRBJ2-4; D perhaps matches TRBD1 (5 bases). The DNA end lines up better with TRBJ2-7; the J call may be wrong. Looked up from germline, CDR1 is SGHVS and CDR2 is FQNEAQ. The length of the CDR3 is 12 residues. CDR3: CASSGHNYEQYF. The CDR3 coding sequence is TGTGCCAGCAGCGGACACAACTACGAGCAGTACTTC.

The chain recombines TRBV7-2 with TRBJ2-6, with no clear D. V was cut by 1 base and J by 10 bases, with 11 bases left in between. Germline CDR1 SGHTA, CDR2 FQGNSA. The CDR3 contains 14 residues. Here the CDR3 DNA reads TGTGCCAGCAGCTTAGGGGCAGGCTCGAACGTCCTGACTTTC. Translation gives CASSLGAGSNVLTF. The entire variable domain, with the rest obtained from reference TRBV7-2 and TRBJ2-6, is as follows: GAGVSQSPSNKVTEKGKDVELRCDPISGHTALYWYRQSLGQGLEFLIYFQGNSAPDKSGLPSDRFSAERTGGSVSTLTIQRTQQEDSAVYLCASSLGAGSNVLTFGAGSRLTVL.

In nucleotides, the CDR3 is TGTGCCAGCAATATACAGGGAAGCGGGAGGAAAGGCTACGAGCAGTACTTC. Encoded protein: CASNIQGSGRKGYEQYF. The rearrangement uses TRBV6-2 or TRBV6-3 and TRBJ2-7, with 9 nucleotides matching TRBD2. The germline gives CDR1 MNHEY, CDR2 SVGEGT. The CDR3 has 17 residues. The J segment lost 3 bases and the V segment lost 7 bases, leaving 16 bases of the junction unmatched.

This clonotype was seen more than once but under ten times. The chain links TRBV15 to TRBJ2-7; perhaps TRBD2 as D (6 bases). The CDR3 is 16 residues long. From germline, CDR1 is LNHNV and CDR2 YYDKDF (reference sequence). V lost 0 bases to trimming and J lost 6 bases, with 18 bases between them. CDR3 in DNA: TGTGCCACCAGCAGAGACTTACCACCCCTGCGGGGCGAGCAGTACTTC. Protein sequence: CATSRDLPPLRGEQYF.

The chain combines TRBV28 with TRBJ2-2; a possible D gene is TRBD2 (6 bases). Germline V CDR1 and CDR2: MDHEN, SYDVKM. This CDR3 contains 17 residues. Between the trimmed V and J ends, which lost 5 bases and 0 bases, there was a span of 16 bases. The CDR3 here is CASSVIAGRTNTGELFF. The CDR3 coding sequence is TGTGCCAGCAGTGTAATCGCGGGGCGGACGAACACCGGGGAGCTGTTTTTT.

The chain recombines TRBV12-3 or TRBV12-4 with TRBJ2-3; 7 bases are a match to TRBD2. This CDR3 spans 14 amino acids. After removal of 6 bases from V and 4 bases from J, the junction contained 7 bases not matched to a gene. DNA of the CDR3: TGTGCCAGCAGAGAGGCGGGAGTGCCAGATACGCAGTATTTT. Translation: CASREAGVPDTQYF.

This clonotype has a handful of counts. The chain employs TRBV12-3 or TRBV12-4 and TRBJ2-7, with D possibly being TRBD2 (5 bases). Between the trimmed V and J ends, which lost 1 base and 0 bases, there was a span of 19 bases. This CDR3 contains 18 residues. In DNA, the CDR3 is TGTGCCAGCAGTTTAGTCCTAGCTCAATATCGGAACTCCTACGAGCAGTACTTC. Amino acids: CASSLVLAQYRNSYEQYF.

The CDR3 DNA follows: TGTGCCAGCAGCTCTAGGGGGACAGGCGGAGATACGCAGTATTTT. This gives the protein CASSSRGTGGDTQYF. The V call is TRBV11-2, the J call TRBJ2-3, with 8 bases aligning to TRBD1. This CDR3 has 15 amino acids. Germline V CDR1 and CDR2: SGHAT, FQNNGV. J lost 5 bases, V lost 4 bases, and 8 bases had no gene match. Based on the CDR3 plus reference TRBV11-2 and TRBJ2-3, the full variable domain is EAGVAQSPRYKIIEKRQSVAFWCNPISGHATLYWYQQILGQGPKLLIQFQNNGVVDDSQLPKDRFSAERLKGVDSTLKIQPAKLEDSAVYLCASSSRGTGGDTQYFGPGTRLTVL.

CDR3 in DNA: TGTGCCAGCAGCGCGCGGCCACTAGGCCCAGATACGCAGTATTTT. Residues: CASSARPLGPDTQYF. V and J are TRBV28 and TRBJ2-3; perhaps TRBD2 as D (5 bases). The CDR3 is made up of 15 amino acids. V lost 6 bases and J 4 bases, leaving 17 bases between the germline ends. From germline, CDR1 is MDHEN and CDR2 SYDVKM. Together with reference TRBV28 and TRBJ2-3, the CDR3 gives the full variable domain: DVKVTQSSRYLVKRTGEKVFLECVQDMDHENMFWYRQDPGLGLRLIYFSYDVKMKEKGDIPEGYSVSREKKERFSLILESASTNQTSMYLCASSARPLGPDTQYFGPGTRLTVL.

This clonotype has just a few counts. The V and J genes are TRBV28 and TRBJ1-2; no clear D gene. Trimming took off 6 bases at V and 4 bases at J, with 12 bases between the two ends. This CDR3 contains 13 residues. The germline V gene has CDR1 MDHEN and CDR2 SYDVKM. The CDR3 loop reads CASSGEGIYGYTF. The CDR3 nucleotides are TGTGCCAGCAGCGGGGAAGGGATCTATGGCTACACCTTC.